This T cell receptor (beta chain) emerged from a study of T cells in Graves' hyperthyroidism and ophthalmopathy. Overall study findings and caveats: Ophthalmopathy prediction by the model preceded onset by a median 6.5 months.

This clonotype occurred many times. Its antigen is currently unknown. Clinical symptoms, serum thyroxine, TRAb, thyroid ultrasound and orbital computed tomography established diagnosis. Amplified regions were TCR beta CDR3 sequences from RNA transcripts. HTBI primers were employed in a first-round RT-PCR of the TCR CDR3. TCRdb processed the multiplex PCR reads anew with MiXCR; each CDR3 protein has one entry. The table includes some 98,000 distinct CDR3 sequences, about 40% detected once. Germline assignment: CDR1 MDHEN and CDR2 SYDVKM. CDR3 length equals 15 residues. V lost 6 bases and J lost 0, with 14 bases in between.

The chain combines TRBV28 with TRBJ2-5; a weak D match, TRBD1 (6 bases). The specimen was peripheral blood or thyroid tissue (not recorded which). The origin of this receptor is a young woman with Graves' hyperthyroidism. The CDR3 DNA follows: TGTGCCAGCAGCCCCGGACAGCTGTACCAAGAGACCCAGTACTTC. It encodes CASSPGQLYQETQYF.